This T cell receptor beta chain was sequenced in a study of cytomegalovirus exposure and HLA in healthy donors. Study conclusions and caveats: The CMV antigen specificity of a few CMV-associated chains was confirmed through in vitro analysis.

This CDR3 is 13 amino acids long. CDR1 is SGHRS and CDR2 is YFSETQ in the germline V gene. Trimming took off 3 bases at V and 5 bases at J, with 8 bases between the two ends. The study ran its PCR with 60 Vbeta and 13 Jbeta primers. Sequenced by immunoSEQ multiplex PCR; TCRdb stores in-frame clones only, minus some. This sample has about 97,000 clones, with around 80% found just once. For this clone: Its antigen is not identified.

The sequencing sample was made of PBMCs. This TCR derives from a male donor in good health and CMV-seropositive. The chain links TRBV5-1 to TRBJ1-4; weak D call: TRBD1 (5 bases). This chain's CDR3 is CASSWGWNEKLFF. CDR3 bases: TGCGCCAGCAGCTGGGGCTGGAATGAAAAACTGTTTTTT.